This T cell receptor (beta chain) is from a study of blood T cell repertoires in COVID-19. As for the study in general: Sources were T cells, B-cell-depleted T cells, or PBMCs; the material itself was cDNA or gDNA.

V trimming: 2 bases; J trimming: 7 bases; junction bases outside the gene matches: 6. The CDR3 length is 14 residues. CDR1 and CDR2 (germline): MNHNS, SASEGT. Original processing methods: Amplification of reference gene primers was used by the study to estimate nucleated cell counts. Assay: immunoSEQ multiplex PCR; the TCRdb copy retains only in-frame clones and omits some. V and J calls and clone size are given by that table; D and trimming were obtained from the DNA. The sample includes 200,000 to 250,000 clones, 81% seen only once; the top ten take just under 9%. Only a few counts were recorded for this clone.

The chain joins TRBV6-1 to TRBJ1-2; 8 nucleotides align to TRBD1. The source material was PBMCs or T cells enriched from blood (not recorded which). The receptor was derived from a woman aged 45-59 years with acute COVID-19. CDR3 in amino acids: CASSERPGGFGYTF. In DNA form, the CDR3 reads TGTGCCAGCAGTGAAAGACCAGGGGGCTTTGGCTACACCTTC.